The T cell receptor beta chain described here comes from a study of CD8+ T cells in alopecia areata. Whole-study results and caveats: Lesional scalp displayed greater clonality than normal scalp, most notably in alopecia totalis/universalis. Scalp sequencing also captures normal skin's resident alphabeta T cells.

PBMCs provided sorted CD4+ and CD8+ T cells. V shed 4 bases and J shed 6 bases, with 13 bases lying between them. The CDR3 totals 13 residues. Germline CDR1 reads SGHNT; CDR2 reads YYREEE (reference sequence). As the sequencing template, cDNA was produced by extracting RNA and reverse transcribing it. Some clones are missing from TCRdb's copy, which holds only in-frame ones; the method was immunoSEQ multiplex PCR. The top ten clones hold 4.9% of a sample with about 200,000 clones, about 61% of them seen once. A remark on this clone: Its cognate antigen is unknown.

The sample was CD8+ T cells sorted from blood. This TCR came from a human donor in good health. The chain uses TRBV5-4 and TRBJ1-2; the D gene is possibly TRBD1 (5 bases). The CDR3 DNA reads TGTGCCAGCAGCGCAGGGTTCGATAATGGCTACACCTTC. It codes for CASSAGFDNGYTF.